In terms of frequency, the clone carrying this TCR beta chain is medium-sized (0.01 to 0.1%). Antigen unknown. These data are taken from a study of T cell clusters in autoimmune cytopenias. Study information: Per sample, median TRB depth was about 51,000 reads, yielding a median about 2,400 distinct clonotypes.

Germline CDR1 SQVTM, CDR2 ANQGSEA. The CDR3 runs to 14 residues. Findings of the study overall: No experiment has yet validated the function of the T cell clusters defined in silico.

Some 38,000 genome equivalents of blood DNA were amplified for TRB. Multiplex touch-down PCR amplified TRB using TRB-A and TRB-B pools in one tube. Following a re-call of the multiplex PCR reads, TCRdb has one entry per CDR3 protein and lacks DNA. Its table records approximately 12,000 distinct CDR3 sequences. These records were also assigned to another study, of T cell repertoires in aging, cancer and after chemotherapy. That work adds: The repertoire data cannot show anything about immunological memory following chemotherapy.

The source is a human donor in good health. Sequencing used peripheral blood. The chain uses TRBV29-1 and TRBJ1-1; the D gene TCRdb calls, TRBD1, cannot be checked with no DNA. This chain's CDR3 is CSVAGLAGNTEAFF.